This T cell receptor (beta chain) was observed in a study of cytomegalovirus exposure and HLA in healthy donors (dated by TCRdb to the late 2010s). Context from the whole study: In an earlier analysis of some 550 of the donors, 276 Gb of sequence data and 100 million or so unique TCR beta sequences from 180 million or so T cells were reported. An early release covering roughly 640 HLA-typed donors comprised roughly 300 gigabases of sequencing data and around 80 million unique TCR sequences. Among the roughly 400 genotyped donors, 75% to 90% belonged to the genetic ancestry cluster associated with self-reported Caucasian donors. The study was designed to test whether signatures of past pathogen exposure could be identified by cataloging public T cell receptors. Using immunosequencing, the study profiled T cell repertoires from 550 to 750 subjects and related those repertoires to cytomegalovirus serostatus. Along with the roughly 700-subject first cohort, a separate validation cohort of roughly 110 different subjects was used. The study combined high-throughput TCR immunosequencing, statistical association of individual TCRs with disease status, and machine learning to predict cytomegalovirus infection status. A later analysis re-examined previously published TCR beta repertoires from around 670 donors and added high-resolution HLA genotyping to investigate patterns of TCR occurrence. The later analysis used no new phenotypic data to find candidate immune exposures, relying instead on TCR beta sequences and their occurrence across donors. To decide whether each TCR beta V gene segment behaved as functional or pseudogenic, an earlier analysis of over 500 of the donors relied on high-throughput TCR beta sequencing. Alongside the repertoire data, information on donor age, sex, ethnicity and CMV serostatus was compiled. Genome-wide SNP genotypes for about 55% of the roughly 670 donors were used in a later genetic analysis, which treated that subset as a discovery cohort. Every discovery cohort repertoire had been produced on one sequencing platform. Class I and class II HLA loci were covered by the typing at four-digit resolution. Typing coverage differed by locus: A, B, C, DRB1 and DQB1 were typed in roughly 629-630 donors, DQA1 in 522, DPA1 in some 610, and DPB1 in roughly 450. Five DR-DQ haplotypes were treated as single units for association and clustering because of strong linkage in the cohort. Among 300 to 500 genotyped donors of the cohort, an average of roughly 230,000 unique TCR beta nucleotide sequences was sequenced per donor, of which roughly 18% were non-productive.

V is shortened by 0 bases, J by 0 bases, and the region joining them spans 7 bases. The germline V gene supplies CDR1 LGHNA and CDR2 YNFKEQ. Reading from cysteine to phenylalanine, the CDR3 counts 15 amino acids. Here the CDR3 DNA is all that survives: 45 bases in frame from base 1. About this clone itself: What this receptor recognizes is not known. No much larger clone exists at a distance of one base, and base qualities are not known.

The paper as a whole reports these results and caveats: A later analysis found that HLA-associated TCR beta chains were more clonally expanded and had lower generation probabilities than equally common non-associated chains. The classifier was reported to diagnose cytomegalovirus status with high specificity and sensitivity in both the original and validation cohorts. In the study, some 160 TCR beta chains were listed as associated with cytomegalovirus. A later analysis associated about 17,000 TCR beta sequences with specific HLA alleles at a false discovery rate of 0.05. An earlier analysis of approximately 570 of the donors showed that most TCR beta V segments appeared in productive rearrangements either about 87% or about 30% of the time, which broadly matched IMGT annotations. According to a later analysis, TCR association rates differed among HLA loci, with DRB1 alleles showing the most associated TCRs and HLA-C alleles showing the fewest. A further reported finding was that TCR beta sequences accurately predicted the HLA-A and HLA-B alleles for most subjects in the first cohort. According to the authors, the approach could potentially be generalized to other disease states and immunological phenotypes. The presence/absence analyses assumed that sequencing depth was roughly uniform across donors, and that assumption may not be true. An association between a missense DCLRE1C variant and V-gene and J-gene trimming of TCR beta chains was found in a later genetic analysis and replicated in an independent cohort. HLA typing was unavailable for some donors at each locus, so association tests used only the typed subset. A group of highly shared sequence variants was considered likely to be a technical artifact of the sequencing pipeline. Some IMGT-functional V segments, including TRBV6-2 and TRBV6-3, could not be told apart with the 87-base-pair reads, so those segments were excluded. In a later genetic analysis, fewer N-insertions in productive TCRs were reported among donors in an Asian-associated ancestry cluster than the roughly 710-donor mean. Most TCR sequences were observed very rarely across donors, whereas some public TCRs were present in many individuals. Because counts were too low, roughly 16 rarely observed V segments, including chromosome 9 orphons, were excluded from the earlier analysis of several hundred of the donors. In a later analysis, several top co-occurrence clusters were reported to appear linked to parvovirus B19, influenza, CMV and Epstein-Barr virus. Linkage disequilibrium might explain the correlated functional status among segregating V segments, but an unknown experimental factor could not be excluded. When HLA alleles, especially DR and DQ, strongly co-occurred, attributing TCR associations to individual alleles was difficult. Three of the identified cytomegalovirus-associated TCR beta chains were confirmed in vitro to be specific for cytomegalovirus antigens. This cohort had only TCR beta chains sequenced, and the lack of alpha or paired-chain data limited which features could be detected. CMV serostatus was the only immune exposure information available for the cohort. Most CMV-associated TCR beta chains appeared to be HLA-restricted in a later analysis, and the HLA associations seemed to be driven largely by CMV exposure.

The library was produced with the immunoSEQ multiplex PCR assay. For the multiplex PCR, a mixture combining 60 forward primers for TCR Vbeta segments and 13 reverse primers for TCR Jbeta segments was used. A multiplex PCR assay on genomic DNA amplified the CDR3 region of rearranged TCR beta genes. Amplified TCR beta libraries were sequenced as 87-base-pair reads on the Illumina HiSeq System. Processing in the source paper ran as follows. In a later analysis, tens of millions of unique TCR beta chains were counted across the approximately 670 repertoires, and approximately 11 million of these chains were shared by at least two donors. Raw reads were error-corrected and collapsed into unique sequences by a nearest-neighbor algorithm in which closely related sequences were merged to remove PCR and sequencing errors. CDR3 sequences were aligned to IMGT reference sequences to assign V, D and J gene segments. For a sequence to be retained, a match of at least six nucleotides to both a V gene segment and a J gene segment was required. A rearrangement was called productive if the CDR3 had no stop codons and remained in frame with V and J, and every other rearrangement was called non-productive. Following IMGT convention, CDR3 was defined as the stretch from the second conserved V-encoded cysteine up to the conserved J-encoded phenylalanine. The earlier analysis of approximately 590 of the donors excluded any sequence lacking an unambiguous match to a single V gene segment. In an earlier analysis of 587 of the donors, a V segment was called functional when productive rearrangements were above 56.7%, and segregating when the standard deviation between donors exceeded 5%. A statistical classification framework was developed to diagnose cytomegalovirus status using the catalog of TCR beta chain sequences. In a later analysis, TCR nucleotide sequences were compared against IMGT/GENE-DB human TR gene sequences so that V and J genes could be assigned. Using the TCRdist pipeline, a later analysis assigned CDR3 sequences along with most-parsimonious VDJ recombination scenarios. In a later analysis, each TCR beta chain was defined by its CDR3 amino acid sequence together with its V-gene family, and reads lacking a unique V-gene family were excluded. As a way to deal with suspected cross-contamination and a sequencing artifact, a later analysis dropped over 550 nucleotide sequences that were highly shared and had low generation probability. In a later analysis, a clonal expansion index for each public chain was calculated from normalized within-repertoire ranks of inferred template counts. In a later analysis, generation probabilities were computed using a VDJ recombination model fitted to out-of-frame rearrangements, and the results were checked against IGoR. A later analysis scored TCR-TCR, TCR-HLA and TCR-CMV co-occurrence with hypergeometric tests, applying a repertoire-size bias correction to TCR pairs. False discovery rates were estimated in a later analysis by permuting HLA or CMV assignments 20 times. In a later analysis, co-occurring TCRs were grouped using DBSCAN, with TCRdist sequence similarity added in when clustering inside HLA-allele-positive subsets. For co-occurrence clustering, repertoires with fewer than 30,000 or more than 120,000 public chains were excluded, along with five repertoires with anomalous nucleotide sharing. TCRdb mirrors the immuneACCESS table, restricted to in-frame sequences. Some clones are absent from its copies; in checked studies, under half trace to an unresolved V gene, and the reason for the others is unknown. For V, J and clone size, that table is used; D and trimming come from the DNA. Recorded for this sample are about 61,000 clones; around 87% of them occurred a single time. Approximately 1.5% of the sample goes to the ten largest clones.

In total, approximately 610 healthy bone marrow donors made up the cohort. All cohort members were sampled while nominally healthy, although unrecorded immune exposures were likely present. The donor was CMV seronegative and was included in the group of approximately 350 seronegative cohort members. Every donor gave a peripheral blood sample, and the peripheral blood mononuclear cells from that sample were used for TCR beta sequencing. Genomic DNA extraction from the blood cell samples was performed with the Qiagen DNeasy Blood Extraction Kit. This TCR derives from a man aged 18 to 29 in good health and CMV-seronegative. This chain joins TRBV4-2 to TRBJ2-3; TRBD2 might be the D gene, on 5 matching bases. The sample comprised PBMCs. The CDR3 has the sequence CASSQEWTSTDTQYF. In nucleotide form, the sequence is TGTGCCAGCAGCCAAGAATGGACTAGCACAGATACGCAGTATTTT.